A single sample is the source of the 21 T cell receptor beta chains below, sequenced in a study of tumor-infiltrating lymphocytes in primary liver carcinoma. Starting material of 500 ng total RNA yielded TCR beta cDNA via a constant-region primer. Three nested multiplex PCR rounds, a slightly modified ARM-PCR method, built the TCR beta libraries. The first two PCR rounds used TRBV1-TRBV30 forward primers with a C-beta reverse primer, 9 to 11 cycles each. One entry per CDR3 protein, called by TCRdb with MiXCR from the multiplex PCR reads. The table includes around 100,000 distinct CDR3 sequences, around two thirds detected once. RNA and DNA were co-extracted from around 18-30 mg of unsorted bulk tissue. Sequencing was carried out using liver tumor tissue from sampling region 2. Subset meaning: tumor region T2, inferior pole. Receptor source: a woman aged 60-75 years with primary liver carcinoma and hepatitis B virus infection.

Points on this clonotype: At one of its ends the junction is not consistent with the germline gene, which may arise from a read error. The chain carries TRBV6-1 and TRBJ2-3, with TRBD2 matching 11 bases. There are 19 residues in the CDR3. Germline CDR1 reads MNHNS; CDR2 reads SASEGT. The CDR3 is CASSAPGFSGRASTDTQYF. The CDR3 DNA follows: TGTGCCAGCAGTGCCCCTGGGTTTAGCGGGAGGGCTAGCACAGATACACAGTATTTT.

Points on this clonotype: The conserved closing phenylalanine or tryptophan is absent in this CDR3, likely reflecting a read error. This chain connects TRBV29-1 to TRBJ2-4; the D gene could be TRBD1 or TRBD2 (5 bases each). The CDR3 sequence is 14 residues long. Germline V CDR1 and CDR2: SQVTM, ANQGSEA. V was clipped by 6 bases and J by 8 bases, with 20 bases between them. In DNA, the CDR3 is TGCAGCGTAGAAACCTGGCCCCTGGGGGACATTCAGTACTTA. Protein: CSVETWPLGDIQYL.

About this clonotype: One junction end does not reproduce the germline sequence, and a read error may be involved. J is TRBJ1-2 and V is TRBV29-1; 8 nucleotides line up with TRBD1. In germline, CDR1 is SQVTM, CDR2 ANQGSEA. The CDR3 covers 12 residues. The CDR3 reads CSIDDRGYGYAF. The CDR3 DNA reads TGCAGCATTGATGACAGGGGCTATGGCTACGCCTTC.

Note on this clonotype: Relative to the germline gene, one junction end is altered; a read error may explain this. The V and J genes are TRBV11-3 and TRBJ2-3; D gene ambiguous. The J call may not be correct, given that the DNA end is closer to TRBJ1-5. The germline V gene encodes CDR1 SGHNT and CDR2 YENEEA. CDR3 length equals 15 residues. CDR3 coding DNA: TGTGCCAGCATCTTACTTCCACCAGCGGGTGATACGCAGCATTTT. As protein: CASILLPPAGDTQHF.

This rearrangement joins TRBV12-3 or TRBV12-4 to TRBJ2-3; no reliable D call. The CDR3 length is 14 residues. Between the trimmed V and J ends, which lost 3 bases and 0 bases, there was a span of 7 bases. CDR3 region: CASSFHRSTDTQYF. CDR3 in DNA: TGTGCCAGCAGTTTCCACCGGAGCACAGATACGCAGTATTTT.

As regards this clonotype: A much larger clone is a single base away; this may be a read error. This chain links TRBV4-1 with TRBJ2-4; possibly TRBD1 for D (5 bases). The CDR3 consists of 17 residues. V was shortened by 2 bases and J by 0 bases, with 14 bases between the two germline ends. The V gene's germline CDR1 is MGHRA and CDR2 YSYEKL. The CDR3 bases are TGCGCCAGCAGCCAACTAAACAGGATTCTAGCCAAAAACATTCAGTACTTC. This translates into CASSQLNRILAKNIQYF.

This clonotype occurred many times. V and J are TRBV28 and TRBJ2-4; tentatively, D is TRBD2 (6 bases). Germline V lookup: CDR1 MDHEN, CDR2 SYDVKM. The V end was cut by 5 bases, the J end by 3 bases, with 23 bases between. This CDR3 spans 18 amino acids. The CDR3 nucleotides read TGTGCCAGCAGTCCGTCCGTGGGGGGACCTCGTGACAAAAACATTCAGTACTTC. Its protein is CASSPSVGGPRDKNIQYF. Based on the CDR3 plus reference TRBV28 and TRBJ2-4, the full variable domain is DVKVTQSSRYLVKRTGEKVFLECVQDMDHENMFWYRQDPGLGLRLIYFSYDVKMKEKGDIPEGYSVSREKKERFSLILESASTNQTSMYLCASSPSVGGPRDKNIQYFGAGTRLSVL.

Regarding this clonotype: One end of the junction varies from germline; a read error may be responsible. The rearrangement links TRBV29-1 to TRBJ2-5; D is possibly TRBD1 (6 bases). The CDR3 totals 15 residues. The germline V gene has CDR1 SQVTM and CDR2 ANQGSEA. CDR3 amino acids: CSVEGTVRHREAQYF. For the CDR3, the DNA is TGCAGCGTTGAAGGGACAGTCAGACACCGAGAGGCCCAGTACTTC.

This clonotype was observed a single time. Germline and junction disagree at one end, which may indicate a read error. The chain is built from TRBV11-2 and TRBJ2-7; 7 nucleotides match TRBD1. This CDR3 contains 14 residues. CDR1 is SGHAT, CDR2 FQNNGV, per germline. The CDR3, as DNA: TGTGCCAGTAGCCCCGGGACAGTCACCTACGAGCAGTATTTC. Protein sequence: CASSPGTVTYEQYF. Based on the CDR3 plus reference TRBV11-2 and TRBJ2-7, the full variable domain is EAGVAQSPRYKIIEKRQSVAFWCNPISGHATLYWYQQILGQGPKLLIQFQNNGVVDDSQLPKDRFSAERLKGVDSTLKIQPAKLEDSAVYLCASSPGTVTYEQYFGPGTRLTVT.

The chain combines TRBV6-2 or TRBV6-3 with TRBJ2-1; D ambiguous. Germline CDR1 and CDR2: MNHEY and SVGEGT. This CDR3 is built from 12 residues. V lost 1 base to trimming and J lost 15 bases, with 13 bases between them. The DNA of the CDR3 is TGTGCCAGCAGTTACTTGTCAGCGACCTGGTTCTTC. Its protein product is CASSYLSATWFF.

In its sample, this clonotype was seen many times. This rearrangement joins TRBV29-1 to TRBJ2-3, with D unclear. CDR1 SQVTM and CDR2 ANQGSEA come from the germline V gene. This CDR3 spans 14 amino acids. The V end was cut by 3 bases, the J end by 4 bases, with 14 bases between. The CDR3 loop reads CSVEPLSVADTQYF. DNA of the CDR3: TGCAGCGTTGAGCCCCTATCCGTCGCAGATACGCAGTATTTT.

A note on this clonotype: A clone one base away is much larger, so this may be a read error. The chain has TRBV28 and TRBJ2-1, with 7 bases identical to TRBD2. CDR1 is MDHEN and CDR2 is SYDVKM in the germline V gene. This CDR3 is 15 amino acids long. The CDR3: CASSELGGGYNEQIF. The CDR3 DNA sequence: TGTGCCAGCAGTGAGTTGGGCGGGGGATACAATGAGCAGATCTTC.

With regard to this clonotype: One end of the junction fails to match germline, which may point to a read error. This chain connects TRBV6-5 to TRBJ2-1, with 8 nucleotides matching TRBD1. CDR1 is MNHEY and CDR2 is SVGAGI in the germline V gene. CDR3 length: 14 residues. The CDR3 is CASIRDRSYNKQFF. The CDR3 coding sequence is TGTGCCAGTATCCGGGACAGGTCCTACAATAAGCAGTTCTTC.

On this clonotype: The conserved closing phenylalanine or tryptophan is absent in this CDR3, likely reflecting a read error. The rearrangement joins TRBV6-5 to TRBJ1-3; D is perhaps TRBD1 (5 bases). The CDR3 covers 15 residues. Looked up from germline, CDR1 is MNHEY and CDR2 is SVGAGI. Trimming took 4 bases from V and 1 from J, leaving 11 bases between them. CDR3 loop: CASSCYQGSGNTIYL. For the CDR3, the DNA is TGTGCCAGCAGTTGCTATCAGGGTTCTGGAAACACCATATATCTT.

The V and J genes are TRBV29-1 and TRBJ2-1; 8 nucleotides match TRBD2. The CDR3 has 19 residues. The V gene end was trimmed by 1 base and the J gene end by 3 bases; junction bases not matched to a gene: 17. The germline V gene encodes CDR1 SQVTM and CDR2 ANQGSEA. CDR3 sequence: CSVEAPGLVGGSGYNEQFF. The CDR3 nucleotides are TGCAGCGTTGAAGCCCCGGGACTAGTGGGAGGATCTGGCTACAATGAGCAGTTCTTC.

The J gene is TRBJ2-1, the V gene TRBV5-1; D remains unclear. Between the trimmed V and J ends, which lost 3 bases and 8 bases, there was a span of 6 bases. The CDR3 has 11 amino acids. Germline CDR1 and CDR2: SGHRS and YFSETQ. This CDR3 is CASSYEDEQFF. CDR3 DNA: TGCGCCAGCAGCTATGAGGATGAGCAGTTCTTC. Supplemented by reference TRBV5-1 and TRBJ2-1, the full variable domain reads KAGVTQTPRYLIKTRGQQVTLSCSPISGHRSVSWYQQTPGQGLQFLFEYFSETQRNKGNFPGRFSGRQFSNSRSEMNVSTLELGDSALYLCASSYEDEQFFGPGTRLTVL.

The V call is TRBV20-1, the J call TRBJ2-7; a possible D gene is TRBD2 (5 bases). The CDR3 consists of 15 residues. In germline, CDR1 is DFQATT, CDR2 SNEGSKA (reference sequence). Trimming pared 2 bases from V and 2 bases from J, leaving 16 bases between. In nucleotides, the CDR3 is TGCAGTGCTAGATTCCGCGTACTAGGGACCTACGAGCAGTACTTC. Its translation: CSARFRVLGTYEQYF.

This clonotype was observed once. Likely a read error: the CDR3 ends without its conserved phenylalanine or tryptophan. The DNA is left out, because the CDR3 cannot be placed on it with certainty; the CDR3 is given as TCRdb lists it. This chain links TRBV6-1 with TRBJ1-1; the DNA was not compared with TRBD1, the D call given in the table. The CDR3 comprises 14 residues, both ends counted. Germline loops: CDR1 MNHNS, CDR2 SASEGT. The CDR3 reads CASRAGTENPETFS.

Concerning this clonotype itself: This may stem from a read error, because a much larger clone lies one nucleotide away. This rearrangement joins TRBV28 to TRBJ1-5, with TRBD2 as a possible D gene (7 bases). The J call may be faulty, since TRBJ2-3 better matches the DNA end. In germline, CDR1 is MDHEN, CDR2 SYDVKM. The CDR3 has 16 residues. The CDR3 nucleotides are TGTGCCAGCAGCCCAGATAGGGGGGGCATAAGGCAGCCCCAGTATTTT. Translation: CASSPDRGGIRQPQYF.

In its sample, this clonotype was seen a few times. A much larger clone lies one base from this, so it may be a read error. V usage is TRBV28 and J usage is TRBJ2-3; D gene unclear. The V and J ends lost 7 bases and 0 bases respectively, with 8 bases between them. Germline CDR1 reads MDHEN; CDR2 reads SYDVKM. The CDR3 is made up of 13 amino acids. CDR3 amino acids: CASNPTSTDTQYF. In nucleotides, the CDR3 is TGTGCCAGCAACCCGACAAGCACAGATACGCAGTATTTT.

This clonotype was recorded at least ten times. The chain uses TRBV29-1 and TRBJ2-7; 8 bases fit TRBD1. The CDR3 is 13 amino acids. The trim removed 5 bases at V and 4 bases at J, leaving 7 bases unmatched. Germline CDR1 SQVTM, CDR2 ANQGSEA. The CDR3 nucleotides are TGCAGCGTTTCCGGGACAGGACTTTACGAGCAGTACTTC. Translating it yields CSVSGTGLYEQYF.